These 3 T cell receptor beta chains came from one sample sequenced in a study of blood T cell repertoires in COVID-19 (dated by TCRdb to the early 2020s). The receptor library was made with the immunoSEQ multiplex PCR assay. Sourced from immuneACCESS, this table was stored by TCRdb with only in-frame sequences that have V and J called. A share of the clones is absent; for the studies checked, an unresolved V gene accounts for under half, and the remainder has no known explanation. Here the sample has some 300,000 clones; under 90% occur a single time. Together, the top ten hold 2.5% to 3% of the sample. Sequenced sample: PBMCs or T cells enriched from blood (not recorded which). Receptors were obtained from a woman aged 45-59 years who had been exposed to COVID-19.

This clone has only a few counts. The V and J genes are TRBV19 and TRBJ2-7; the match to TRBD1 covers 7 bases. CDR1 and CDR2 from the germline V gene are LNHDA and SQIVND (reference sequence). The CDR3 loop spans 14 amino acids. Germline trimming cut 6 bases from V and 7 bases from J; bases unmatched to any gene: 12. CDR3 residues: CASSSTGAPWEQYF. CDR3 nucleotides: TGTGCCAGTAGCAGTACAGGGGCCCCCTGGGAGCAGTACTTC.

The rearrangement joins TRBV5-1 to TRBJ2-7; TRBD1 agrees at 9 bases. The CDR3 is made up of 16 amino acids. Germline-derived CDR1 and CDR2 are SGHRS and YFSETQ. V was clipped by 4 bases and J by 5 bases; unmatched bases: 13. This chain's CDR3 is CASSQITPGQGDEQYF. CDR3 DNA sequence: TGCGCCAGCAGCCAGATAACTCCGGGACAGGGTGACGAGCAGTACTTC.

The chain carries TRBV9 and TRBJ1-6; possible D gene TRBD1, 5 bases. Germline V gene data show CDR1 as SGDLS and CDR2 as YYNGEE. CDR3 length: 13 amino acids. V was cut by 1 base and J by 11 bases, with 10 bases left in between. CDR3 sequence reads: CASSVLRDPPLHF. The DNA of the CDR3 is TGTGCCAGCAGCGTACTCAGGGATCCACCCCTCCACTTT.